A selection of T cell receptor beta chains follows, all from one sample in a study of T cells in localized non-small cell lung cancer. Generated by immunoSEQ multiplex PCR, the TCRdb table keeps only in-frame clones and is missing some. The profile shows about 82,000 clones, around 81% of them singletons. Material: PBMCs, obtained before any cancer treatment. Receptors originate from a man aged 40-75 years with stage II squamous cell lung carcinoma. Both conserved end residues are part of each CDR3.

V: TRBV27
CDR3: CASSQRASTEAFF

V: TRBV6-9
CDR3: CASPPKRANSYEQYF

V: TRBV28
CDR3: CASSLSGIGNTEAFF

V: TRBV9
CDR3: CASSVGSVSTDTQYF

V: TRBV19
CDR3: CASSTGEQYF

V: TRBV28
CDR3: CASSTSGGSFHSYNEQFF

V: TRBV18
CDR3: CASSPRDGTGTYGYTF

V: TRBV29-1
CDR3: CSVATSGGPDEQFF

V: TRBV6-6
CDR3: CASTSPLAGGHSEQFF

V: TRBV11-2
CDR3: CASSPGTTNEKLFF

V: TRBV28
CDR3: CASNPSFNEQFF

V: TRBV11-3
CDR3: CASSLQGSQNTEAFF

V: TRBV18
CDR3: CASSPNTGSGANVLAF

V: TRBV5-4
CDR3: CASSLGGYNEQFF